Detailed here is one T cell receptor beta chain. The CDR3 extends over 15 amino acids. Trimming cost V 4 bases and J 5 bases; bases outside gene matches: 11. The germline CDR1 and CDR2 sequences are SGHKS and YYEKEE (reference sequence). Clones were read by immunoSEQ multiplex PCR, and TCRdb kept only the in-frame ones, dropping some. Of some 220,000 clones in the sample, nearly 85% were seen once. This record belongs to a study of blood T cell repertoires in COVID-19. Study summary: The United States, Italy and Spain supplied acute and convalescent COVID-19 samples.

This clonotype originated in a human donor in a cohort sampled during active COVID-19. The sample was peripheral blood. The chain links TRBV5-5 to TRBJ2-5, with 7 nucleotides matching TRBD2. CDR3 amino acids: CASSPAGEEVETQYF. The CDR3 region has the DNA TGTGCCAGCAGCCCTGCGGGGGAAGAGGTCGAGACCCAGTACTTC.